The 24 T cell receptor beta chains reported below all come from one sample, sequenced in a study of blood T cell repertoires in COVID-19. Profiling relied on immunoSEQ multiplex PCR, and the TCRdb table lists in-frame clones only, not all of them. The table lists a few hundred thousand clones, less than 85% of them singletons, with approximately 19% in the top ten. The specimen sequenced was PBMCs or T cells enriched from blood (not recorded which). These receptors were taken from a man aged 35 to 55 who had recovered from COVID-19.

The V and J genes are TRBV9 and TRBJ2-7; a weak D match, TRBD1 (5 bases). The V gene's germline CDR1 is SGDLS and CDR2 YYNGEE. The CDR3 has 15 residues. The V end lost 0 bases, the J end lost 4 bases, and 14 bases lay between the germline ends. CDR3 amino acids: CASSVDAQGVYEQYF. The CDR3 region has the DNA TGTGCCAGCAGCGTAGACGCGCAGGGTGTTTACGAGCAGTACTTC.

This clone was found once. The V call is TRBV3-1 (or the pseudogene TRBV3-2), the J call TRBJ2-1; maybe TRBD1 (5 bases). There are 13 residues in the CDR3. The germline gives CDR1 LGHDT, CDR2 YNNKEL (reference sequence). V lost 7 bases and J lost 6, with 13 bases in between. The CDR3 nucleotides are TGTGCCAGCAACCTGGGAAGGGGCAATGAGCAGTTCTTC. Its protein is CASNLGRGNEQFF.

The rearrangement links TRBV9 to TRBJ2-1; 7 bases align to TRBD2. Unmatched junction bases numbered 7, after V lost 4 bases and J lost 0 bases. Germline loops: CDR1 SGDLS, CDR2 YYNGEE. CDR3 length: 16 residues. The CDR3 DNA reads TGTGCCAGCAGCCGCGAATTAGCGGGCTCCTACAATGAGCAGTTCTTC. Residues: CASSRELAGSYNEQFF.

The chain uses TRBV9 and TRBJ2-1; tentative D call: TRBD2 (6 bases). Germline-derived CDR1 and CDR2 are SGDLS and YYNGEE. V was trimmed by 2 bases and J by 2 bases, leaving 11 bases between them. The CDR3 spans 15 residues. The DNA of the CDR3 is TGTGCCAGCAGCGTTAGCGGTGGGCCCTACAATGAGCAGTTCTTC. Translated, it gives CASSVSGGPYNEQFF.

The V gene is TRBV4-1, the J gene TRBJ2-7, with 11 bases aligning to TRBD1. With 3 bases clipped from V and 5 bases from J, the junction kept 6 bases outside the gene matches. This CDR3 region has 15 residues. Germline CDR1 and CDR2: MGHRA and YSYEKL. The CDR3 loop is CASSQGDRGIDEQYF. In DNA form, the CDR3 reads TGCGCCAGCAGCCAGGGGGACAGGGGGATCGACGAGCAGTACTTC.

The chain employs TRBV13 and TRBJ2-7; no clear D gene. CDR3 length: 14 amino acids. The germline V gene encodes CDR1 PRHDT and CDR2 FYEKMQ (reference sequence). V shed 1 base and J shed 2 bases, with 9 bases lying between them. The CDR3 DNA reads as TGTGCCAGCAGCTTAGTTAGATTACCCTACGAGCAGTACTTC. It encodes CASSLVRLPYEQYF. The entire variable domain, with the rest obtained from reference TRBV13 and TRBJ2-7, is as follows: AAGVIQSPRHLIKEKRETATLKCYPIPRHDTVYWYQQGPGQDPQFLISFYEKMQSDKGSIPDRFSAQQFSDYHSELNMSSLELGDSALYFCASSLVRLPYEQYFGPGTRLTVT.

This clone was seen only once. This chain joins TRBV7-2 and TRBJ2-7, with 12 bases matching TRBD2. Germline loops: CDR1 SGHTA, CDR2 FQGNSA. V lost 2 bases to trimming and J lost 0 bases; unmatched junction nucleotides: 5. There are 17 residues in the CDR3. CDR3 in DNA: TGTGCCAGCAGCTTATTACCGACTAGCGGGAGCTCCTACGAGCAGTACTTC. This codes for CASSLLPTSGSSYEQYF. Full variable domain (missing parts from reference TRBV7-2 and TRBJ2-7): GAGVSQSPSNKVTEKGKDVELRCDPISGHTALYWYRQSLGQGLEFLIYFQGNSAPDKSGLPSDRFSAERTGGSVSTLTIQRTQQEDSAVYLCASSLLPTSGSSYEQYFGPGTRLTVT.

The gene calls are TRBV7-2 and TRBJ1-1; 10 nucleotides agree with TRBD1. Germline-derived CDR1 and CDR2 are SGHTA and FQGNSA. The junction had 10 bases not matched to a gene; V was cut back by 5 bases and J by 4 bases. CDR3 length: 16 amino acids. This CDR3 is CASSPARQGAITEAFF. CDR3 in DNA: TGTGCCAGCAGCCCCGCTCGACAGGGGGCTATCACTGAAGCTTTCTTT. The whole variable domain, remainder taken from reference TRBV7-2 and TRBJ1-1, is GAGVSQSPSNKVTEKGKDVELRCDPISGHTALYWYRQSLGQGLEFLIYFQGNSAPDKSGLPSDRFSAERTGGSVSTLTIQRTQQEDSAVYLCASSPARQGAITEAFFGQGTRLTVV.

This sequence joins TRBV7-9 and TRBJ2-1; the D gene is possibly TRBD2 (6 bases). The CDR3 sequence is 14 residues long. Germline CDR1 SEHNR, CDR2 FQNEAQ (reference sequence). V was cut by 4 bases and J by 7 bases, with 14 bases left in between. CDR3 nucleotide sequence: TGTGCCAGCAGCTCCCAGGCAGGGAGGAATGAGCAGTTCTTC. Translated: CASSSQAGRNEQFF.

This clone has only a few counts. The chain has TRBV7-3 and TRBJ1-5; TRBD1 matches 8 bases. Per germline, CDR1 SGHTA and CDR2 FQGTGA. The CDR3 extends over 16 amino acids. Trimming took 4 bases from V and 0 from J; bases not matched to a gene: 5. The CDR3 here is CASSSQGAFSNQPQHF. The CDR3 nucleotides read TGTGCCAGCAGCTCGCAGGGGGCGTTTAGCAATCAGCCCCAGCATTTT.

The sample holds a few counts of this clone. V usage is TRBV5-5 and J usage is TRBJ1-1; maybe TRBD1 (6 bases). CDR3 size: 15 residues. The germline V and J ends were trimmed by 5 bases and 0 bases, with 14 bases remaining between them. CDR1 and CDR2 from the germline V gene are SGHKS and YYEKEE (reference sequence). This CDR3 is CASRPRTDVNTEAFF. CDR3 bases: TGTGCCAGCAGGCCGAGGACAGACGTGAACACTGAAGCTTTCTTT. Based on the CDR3 plus reference TRBV5-5 and TRBJ1-1, the full variable domain is DAGVTQSPTHLIKTRGQQVTLRCSPISGHKSVSWYQQVLGQGPQFIFQYYEKEERGRGNFPDRFSARQFPNYSSELNVNALLLGDSALYLCASRPRTDVNTEAFFGQGTRLTVV.

This chain uses TRBV18 with TRBJ1-1; 7 nucleotides line up with TRBD1. The CDR3 runs 15 residues. CDR1 is KGHSH and CDR2 is LQKENI in the germline V gene. J gave up 6 bases and V 2 bases, and 9 bases lay outside the gene matches. The CDR3 loop is CASSPLQGKSAEAFF. The CDR3 DNA reads TGTGCCAGCTCACCATTACAGGGGAAGTCGGCTGAAGCTTTCTTT.

The chain combines TRBV28 with TRBJ1-5, with 8 bases lining up with TRBD1. The germline V gene has CDR1 MDHEN and CDR2 SYDVKM. V shed 5 bases, J shed 0 bases, and the junction held 6 bases outside the gene matches. CDR3 length: 16 amino acids. This CDR3 is CASSDQGAYSNQPQHF. The CDR3, as DNA: TGTGCCAGCAGTGATCAGGGGGCTTATAGCAATCAGCCCCAGCATTTT.

The chain links TRBV5-6 to TRBJ1-2; unclear D gene. V gave up 0 bases and J gave up 7 bases, with 7 bases separating them. Germline assignment: CDR1 SGHDT and CDR2 YYEEEE. The CDR3 contains 12 residues. CDR3 DNA: TGTGCCAGCAGCTTGGGGGAGACTGGCTACACCTTC. Its protein is CASSLGETGYTF.

V is TRBV7-9 and J is TRBJ2-3, with 9 bases lining up with TRBD2. V lost 2 bases, J lost 4 bases, and 10 bases stayed unmatched. Germline loops: CDR1 SEHNR, CDR2 FQNEAQ (reference sequence). The CDR3 is made up of 17 amino acids. The CDR3 here is CASSLSAVAGAPDTQYF. The CDR3 DNA follows: TGTGCCAGCAGCTTATCCGCGGTAGCGGGAGCCCCAGATACGCAGTATTTT.

The chain recombines TRBV28 with TRBJ1-4, with D perhaps TRBD1 (5 bases). CDR3 length: 16 residues. The ends were cut back, 7 bases at V and 8 bases at J, with 23 bases in the middle. From germline, CDR1 is MDHEN and CDR2 SYDVKM. The CDR3 sequence: CASTPAIWGVGEKLFF. CDR3 nucleotide sequence: TGTGCCAGCACCCCGGCGATTTGGGGGGTTGGAGAAAAACTGTTTTTT. Using reference TRBV28 and TRBJ1-4 for the parts outside the CDR3, the full variable domain is DVKVTQSSRYLVKRTGEKVFLECVQDMDHENMFWYRQDPGLGLRLIYFSYDVKMKEKGDIPEGYSVSREKKERFSLILESASTNQTSMYLCASTPAIWGVGEKLFFGSGTQLSVL.

The chain recombines TRBV7-6 with TRBJ2-2; 8 bases match TRBD1. Losses at the gene ends were 8 bases for V and 3 bases for J; bases not matched to a gene: 2. Germline CDR1 and CDR2: SGHVS and FNYEAQ. The CDR3 totals 13 residues. The CDR3 reads CASGQGYTGELFF. DNA of the CDR3: TGTGCCAGCGGACAGGGTTACACCGGGGAGCTGTTTTTT.

The V gene is TRBV3-1 (or the pseudogene TRBV3-2), the J gene TRBJ1-2, with D perhaps matching TRBD1 (5 bases). The CDR3 loop spans 14 amino acids. With 4 bases removed from V and 2 bases from J, the gap between germline ends came to 11 bases. CDR1 and CDR2 (germline): LGHDT, YNNKEL (reference sequence). The DNA of the CDR3 is TGTGCCAGCAGCCCAATACGGGGGAACTATGGCTACACCTTC. This sequence encodes CASSPIRGNYGYTF.

This chain joins TRBV5-4 and TRBJ2-3; 7 nucleotides agree with TRBD1. From germline, CDR1 is SGHNT and CDR2 YYREEE (reference sequence). Trimming took 5 bases from V and 1 from J; bases not matched to a gene: 4. There are 14 residues in the CDR3. The CDR3 sequence: CASSYGQGTDTQYF. The CDR3 region has the DNA TGTGCCAGCAGTTATGGACAGGGCACAGATACGCAGTATTTT.

The V call is TRBV19, the J call TRBJ1-6, with 8 bases that match TRBD1. The CDR3 is 14 amino acids. V lost 0 bases and J lost 9; bases outside the gene matches: 1. From germline, CDR1 is LNHDA and CDR2 SQIVND (reference sequence). This CDR3 reads CASSIEDRASPLHF. The CDR3 DNA is TGTGCCAGTAGTATAGAGGACAGGGCTTCACCCCTCCACTTT.

This chain connects TRBV5-1 to TRBJ2-1; TRBD2 matches 9 bases. The CDR3 runs 14 residues. With V trimmed by 4 bases and J by 7 bases, 6 bases remained unmatched. Per germline, CDR1 SGHRS and CDR2 YFSETQ. The CDR3 is CASSPAGGRNEQFF. Written as DNA, the CDR3 is TGCGCCAGCAGCCCTGCGGGAGGGAGAAATGAGCAGTTCTTC. The whole variable domain, filled in from reference TRBV5-1 and TRBJ2-1, reads KAGVTQTPRYLIKTRGQQVTLSCSPISGHRSVSWYQQTPGQGLQFLFEYFSETQRNKGNFPGRFSGRQFSNSRSEMNVSTLELGDSALYLCASSPAGGRNEQFFGPGTRLTVL.

The chain couples TRBV6-1 to TRBJ1-2; 9 nucleotides line up with TRBD1. The germline V gene encodes CDR1 MNHNS and CDR2 SASEGT. The CDR3 runs 16 residues. J was trimmed by 5 bases and V by 2 bases; bases with no gene match: 9. The CDR3 is CASSESPGQGFYGYTF. For the CDR3, the DNA is TGTGCCAGCAGTGAATCGCCGGGACAGGGTTTTTATGGCTACACCTTC.

This clone occurred a few times. The chain employs TRBV5-1 and TRBJ2-1, with TRBD2 matching over 7 bases. V shed 4 bases and J 15 bases; nucleotides not matched to a gene: 16. Germline V gene data show CDR1 as SGHRS and CDR2 as YFSETQ. The CDR3 has 14 amino acids. CDR3 sequence reads: CASSPTTGGGRRFF. In DNA form, the CDR3 reads TGCGCCAGCAGCCCGACCACGGGGGGAGGGAGACGGTTCTTC.

This clone is a singleton in its sample. The chain uses TRBV9 and TRBJ2-2; 7 nucleotides agree with TRBD1. This CDR3 comprises 14 residues. Looked up from germline, CDR1 is SGDLS and CDR2 is YYNGEE. Germline trimming cut 3 bases from V and 4 bases from J; bases unmatched to any gene: 3. In DNA, the CDR3 is TGTGCCAGCAGCGCCCCAGGGGGCACCGGGGAGCTGTTTTTT. It translates to CASSAPGGTGELFF.